This section outlines one T cell receptor (beta chain) sequence together with its context. The antigen this receptor binds is unknown. Base qualities are not at hand, and no much larger clone is one base apart. This sample is part of a study of cytomegalovirus exposure and HLA in healthy donors (dated by TCRdb to about 2017). Regarding the research as a whole: An earlier analysis of roughly 610 of the donors reported about 300 Gb of sequence data and around 110 million unique TCR beta sequences obtained from about 200 million T cells. Roughly 320 gigabases of sequencing data and 75 million to 85 million unique TCR sequences made up an early release that covered under 750 HLA-typed donors. Of the 300 to 500 genotyped donors, over 80% were placed in the genetic ancestry cluster associated with self-reported Caucasian donors. The study aimed to test whether cataloging public T cell receptors could reveal signatures of past pathogen exposure. The T cell repertoires of under 750 subjects were profiled by immunosequencing and related to cytomegalovirus serostatus. A separate validation cohort of about 110 different subjects was used in addition to the approximately 700-subject first cohort. To predict cytomegalovirus infection status, the study brought together high-throughput TCR immunosequencing, statistical association of individual TCRs with disease status, and machine learning. A later analysis re-analyzed previously published TCR beta repertoires from roughly 630 donors and added high-resolution HLA genotyping to study TCR occurrence patterns. Rather than using new phenotypic data, the later analysis identified candidate immune exposures from TCR beta sequences and from how often those sequences occurred across donors. An earlier analysis of approximately 500 of the donors applied high-throughput TCR beta sequencing to assess whether each TCR beta V gene segment acted as functional or pseudogenic. Donor age, sex, ethnicity and CMV serostatus were collected together with the repertoire data. In a later genetic analysis, genome-wide SNP genotypes for about 55% of the 666 donors were used, and that subset was treated as a discovery cohort. Every discovery cohort repertoire had been produced on one sequencing platform. Class I and class II HLA loci were covered by the typing at four-digit resolution. Typing coverage differed by locus: A, B, C, DRB1 and DQB1 were typed in about 629-640 donors, DQA1 in 522, DPA1 in over 600, and DPB1 in 400 to 480. Because of strong linkage in the cohort, roughly five DR-DQ haplotypes were treated as single units for association and clustering. Across some 400 genotyped donors of the cohort, an average of about 220,000 unique TCR beta nucleotide sequences per donor were sequenced, and 15% to 20% of those sequences were non-productive.

The germline V gene specifies MNHEY as CDR1 and SVGAGI as CDR2. V lost 6 bases and J lost 7 bases, and the count of bases not matched to a germline gene is 9. The CDR3, from cysteine to phenylalanine, totals 14 residues. The retained sequence is limited to the CDR3, 42 bases, with the frame set at the first base. The receptor library was made with the immunoSEQ multiplex PCR assay. For the multiplex PCR, a mixture combining 60 forward primers for TCR Vbeta segments and 13 reverse primers for TCR Jbeta segments was used. The CDR3 region of rearranged TCR beta genes was amplified from genomic DNA by a multiplex PCR assay. The amplified TCR beta libraries were sequenced on the Illumina HiSeq System as 87-base-pair reads. In the authors' own workflow: A later analysis counted tens of millions of unique TCR beta chains across the 690 or so repertoires, and roughly 9.9 million of these chains were shared by at least two donors. Raw reads were error-corrected and collapsed into unique sequences by a nearest-neighbor algorithm in which closely related sequences were merged to remove PCR and sequencing errors. CDR3 sequences were aligned to IMGT reference sequences to assign V, D and J gene segments. For a sequence to be retained, a match of at least six nucleotides to both a V gene segment and a J gene segment was required. Rearrangements were called productive when the CDR3 lacked stop codons and stayed in frame with V and J; all others were non-productive. Following IMGT convention, CDR3 was defined as the stretch from the second conserved V-encoded cysteine to the conserved J-encoded phenylalanine. The earlier analysis of 500 to 650 of the donors excluded any sequence lacking an unambiguous match to a single V gene segment. An earlier analysis of fewer than 750 of the donors called V segments functional above 56.7% productive rearrangements and segregating when the between-donor standard deviation exceeded 5%. A statistical classification framework was built to diagnose cytomegalovirus status from the catalog of TCR beta chain sequences. In a later analysis, TCR nucleotide sequences were compared against IMGT/GENE-DB human TR gene sequences so that V and J genes could be assigned. Using the TCRdist pipeline, a later analysis assigned CDR3 sequences along with most-parsimonious VDJ recombination scenarios. In a later analysis, every TCR beta chain was defined by the combination of its CDR3 amino acid sequence and its V-gene family, and reads without a unique V-gene family were dropped. A later analysis removed over 500 highly shared, low-generation-probability nucleotide sequences to deal with suspected cross-contamination and a sequencing artifact. In a later analysis, a clonal expansion index was calculated for each public chain from normalized within-repertoire ranks of inferred template counts. In a later analysis, generation probabilities were computed with a VDJ recombination model fitted to out-of-frame rearrangements, and the resulting probabilities were checked against IGoR. In a later analysis, TCR-TCR, TCR-HLA and TCR-CMV co-occurrence was scored with hypergeometric tests, and a repertoire-size bias correction was applied to TCR pairs. In a later analysis, false discovery rates were estimated by permuting HLA or CMV assignments 20 times. In a later analysis, co-occurring TCRs were grouped using DBSCAN, with TCRdist sequence similarity added in when clustering inside HLA-allele-positive subsets. Repertoires with fewer than 30,000 or more than 120,000 public chains were left out of co-occurrence clustering, as were a few repertoires with anomalous nucleotide sharing. What TCRdb holds here is the immuneACCESS table cut down to in-frame rearrangements. Part of the clones is not present; checked against another copy, under half of the missing clones reflect an unresolved V gene, and the others are unexplained. V and J calls and clone size are those listed in that table; D and trimming were worked out from the DNA. This sample lists about 200,000 clones; around 73% were detected once. Clones ranked in the top ten supply 3.8% of the sample.

Study-wide findings and limitations: HLA typing was unavailable for some donors at each locus, so association tests used only the typed subset. Sequencing depth was assumed to be roughly uniform across donors in the presence/absence analyses, though that assumption may not hold. A further reported finding was that TCR beta sequences accurately predicted the HLA-A and HLA-B alleles for most subjects in the first cohort. The authors suggested that the approach could potentially be generalized to other disease states and immunological phenotypes. Strong co-occurrence of HLA alleles, especially DR and DQ, made assigning TCR associations to individual alleles difficult. According to a later analysis, parvovirus B19, influenza, CMV and Epstein-Barr virus appeared linked to several top co-occurrence clusters. The 87-base-pair reads could not distinguish some IMGT-functional V segments, including TRBV6-2 and TRBV6-3, so those segments were excluded. According to a later genetic analysis, donors in an Asian-associated ancestry cluster had fewer N-insertions in productive TCRs than the roughly 670-donor mean. In the study, some 160 TCR beta chains were listed as associated with cytomegalovirus. The cohort was sequenced for TCR beta chains only, and without alpha or paired-chain data the features that could be detected were limited. Linkage disequilibrium might explain the correlated functional status among segregating V segments, but an unknown experimental factor could not be ruled out. According to a later analysis, most CMV-associated TCR beta chains appeared to be HLA-restricted, and the HLA associations seemed to be driven largely by CMV exposure. In a later analysis, TCR association rates were found to vary across HLA loci, with the most associated TCRs seen for DRB1 alleles and the fewest for HLA-C alleles. A later analysis found that HLA-associated TCR beta chains were more clonally expanded and had lower generation probabilities than equally common non-associated chains. A later genetic analysis associated a missense DCLRE1C variant with V-gene and J-gene trimming of TCR beta chains, and an independent cohort replicated the association. Immune exposure information for the cohort was limited to CMV serostatus. A later analysis associated about 16,000 TCR beta sequences with specific HLA alleles at a false discovery rate of 0.05. The classifier was reported to diagnose cytomegalovirus status with high specificity and sensitivity in both the original and validation cohorts. Because counts were too low, seventeen rarely observed V segments, including chromosome 9 orphons, were left out of the earlier analysis of approximately 580 of the donors. The sequencing pipeline was judged likely to have produced a cluster of highly shared sequence variants as a technical artifact. Broadly in line with IMGT annotations, most TCR beta V segments showed up in productive rearrangements about 90% or about 30% of the time in an earlier analysis of roughly 590 of the donors. In vitro tests confirmed that a few of the cytomegalovirus-associated TCR beta chains recognize cytomegalovirus antigens. Across donors, most TCR sequences were observed very rarely, whereas some public TCRs were present in many individuals.

The cohort comprised fewer than 750 healthy bone marrow donors. At the time of sampling, every cohort member was nominally healthy, though immune exposures that went unrecorded were likely present. The donor was CMV seronegative and was included in the group of several hundred seronegative cohort members. Each donor provided a peripheral blood sample, and peripheral blood mononuclear cells were used for TCR beta sequencing. The Qiagen DNeasy Blood Extraction Kit was used to extract genomic DNA from the blood cell samples. Material for sequencing was PBMCs. The chain is encoded by TRBV6-5 joined to TRBJ1-2; TRBD1 matches 9 bases in the middle. The receptor was derived from a male donor in good health and CMV-seronegative. CDR3 reads: CASSQDRGPVGYTF. Read as DNA, the sequence is TGTGCCAGCAGCCAGGACAGGGGTCCAGTTGGCTACACCTTC.